One and the same sample provided the 9 T cell receptor beta chains below, sequenced in a study of CD8+ T cells in alopecia areata. Extracted from the samples, RNA was reverse transcribed into cDNA to serve as the sequencing template. TCRdb's copy holds only in-frame clones and misses some; the assay was immunoSEQ multiplex PCR. The sample includes roughly 120,000 clones, roughly 68% of them seen just once. The sample was CD4+ T cells sorted from blood. The receptors derive from a human donor in good health.

This clone was detected a few times. The chain employs TRBV6-1 and TRBJ2-3, with D hard to call. Deletions cut 3 bases from V and 0 bases from J, with 13 bases between. The length of the CDR3 is 16 residues. Germline assignment: CDR1 MNHNS and CDR2 SASEGT. The CDR3 loop is CASSDRARISTDTQYF. As DNA, the CDR3 is TGTGCCAGCAGTGATCGAGCGCGGATCAGCACAGATACGCAGTATTTT.

The chain has TRBV2 and TRBJ1-5, with D uncertain. Germline CDR1 and CDR2: SNHLY and FYNNEI. This CDR3 has 11 residues. V was cut by 3 bases and J by 11 bases, with 8 bases left in between. This chain's CDR3 is CASSDPGAQHF. CDR3 in DNA: TGTGCCAGCAGTGACCCCGGGGCCCAGCATTTT.

This chain uses TRBV14 with TRBJ1-6; 11 bases fit TRBD1. The J segment lost 10 bases and the V segment lost 4 bases, leaving 6 bases of the junction unmatched. The CDR3 contains 15 residues. Germline lookup yields CDR1 SGHDN and CDR2 FVKESK. The CDR3 spells CASSRGTGGNSPLHF. For the CDR3, the DNA is TGTGCCAGCAGCCGTGGGACAGGGGGTAACTCACCCCTCCACTTT.

V usage is TRBV7-2 and J usage is TRBJ2-5; D is undetermined. CDR3 length equals 12 residues. In germline, CDR1 is SGHTA, CDR2 FQGNSA. The V and J ends lost 1 base and 2 bases respectively, with 2 bases between them. In nucleotides, the CDR3 is TGTGCCAGCAGCTTAGTACAAGAGACCCAGTACTTC. Amino acid sequence: CASSLVQETQYF. The variable domain in full, with the rest retrieved from reference TRBV7-2 and TRBJ2-5, is GAGVSQSPSNKVTEKGKDVELRCDPISGHTALYWYRQSLGQGLEFLIYFQGNSAPDKSGLPSDRFSAERTGGSVSTLTIQRTQQEDSAVYLCASSLVQETQYFGPGTRLLVL.

The J gene is TRBJ1-2, the V gene TRBV29-1, with TRBD1 identical over 9 bases. V shed 7 bases, J shed 6 bases, and the junction held 9 bases outside the gene matches. The CDR3 has 13 amino acids. Germline CDR1 SQVTM, CDR2 ANQGSEA. CDR3 loop: CSALDRGVDGYTF. In nucleotides, the CDR3 is TGCAGCGCCCTAGACAGGGGGGTTGATGGCTACACCTTC.

The rearrangement uses TRBV5-6 and TRBJ1-1, with D unclear. V was cut by 1 base and J by 1 base, with 5 bases left in between. Germline assignment: CDR1 SGHDT and CDR2 YYEEEE. This CDR3 has 13 residues. The CDR3 DNA is TGTGCCAGCAGCTTGCGACGGAACACTGAAGCTTTCTTT. Translating gives CASSLRRNTEAFF.

This chain uses TRBV29-1 with TRBJ2-5, with 7 bases that match TRBD1. The CDR3 extends over 14 amino acids. Germline assignment: CDR1 SQVTM and CDR2 ANQGSEA. V lost 8 bases to trimming and J lost 2 bases; unmatched junction nucleotides: 11. The CDR3 coding sequence is TGCAGCTCTAATGTACAGGGGCGGCAAGAGACCCAGTACTTC. Its translation: CSSNVQGRQETQYF.

This chain connects TRBV7-9 to TRBJ1-6, with D unresolved. CDR1 and CDR2 (germline): SEHNR, FQNEAQ (reference sequence). With 1 base removed from V and 0 bases from J, the gap between germline ends came to 7 bases. This CDR3 is built from 16 residues. CDR3 DNA: TGTGCCAGCAGCTTAGGGGGAGGCTCCTATAATTCACCCCTCCACTTT. Translating gives CASSLGGGSYNSPLHF.

This clone has more than one count but fewer than ten. The chain couples TRBV5-1 to TRBJ2-1; weak D call: TRBD1 (6 bases). Trimming left V 3 bases short and J 13 bases short, with 14 bases between. Germline V gene lookup returns CDR1 SGHRS and CDR2 YFSETQ. The CDR3 runs to 12 residues. The CDR3 sequence is CASSSSGDVQFF. As DNA, the CDR3 is TGCGCCAGCAGCTCATCAGGGGATGTTCAGTTCTTC.